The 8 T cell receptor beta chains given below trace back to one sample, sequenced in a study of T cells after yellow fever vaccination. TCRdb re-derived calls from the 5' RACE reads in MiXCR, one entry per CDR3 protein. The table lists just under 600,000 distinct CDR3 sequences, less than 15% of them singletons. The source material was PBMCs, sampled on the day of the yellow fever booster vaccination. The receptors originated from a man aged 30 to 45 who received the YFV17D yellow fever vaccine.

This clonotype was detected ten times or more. The CDR3 coding sequence is TGTGCCAGCAGTCACTCGGCGGAGAACACTGAAGCTTTCTTT. As protein: CASSHSAENTEAFF. This rearrangement joins TRBV12-3 or TRBV12-4 to TRBJ1-1; D unclear. This CDR3 is built from 14 residues. The V end was cut by 5 bases, the J end by 1 base, with 11 bases between.

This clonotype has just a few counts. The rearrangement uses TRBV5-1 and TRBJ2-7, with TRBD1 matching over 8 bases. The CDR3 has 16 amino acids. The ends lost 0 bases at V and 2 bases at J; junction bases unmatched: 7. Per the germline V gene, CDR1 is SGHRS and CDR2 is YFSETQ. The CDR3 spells CASSLEVSDRAYEQYF. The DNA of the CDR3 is TGCGCCAGCAGCTTGGAGGTATCGGACAGGGCCTACGAGCAGTACTTC.

CDR3 nucleotides: TGTGCCAGCAGGACAGGGATGAACACTGAAGCTTTCTTT. Its protein is CASRTGMNTEAFF. The chain carries TRBV28 and TRBJ1-1; 7 positions match TRBD1. The CDR3 sequence is 13 residues long. The V and J ends lost 6 bases and 0 bases, in that order; junction bases with no gene match: 1. Per germline, CDR1 MDHEN and CDR2 SYDVKM.

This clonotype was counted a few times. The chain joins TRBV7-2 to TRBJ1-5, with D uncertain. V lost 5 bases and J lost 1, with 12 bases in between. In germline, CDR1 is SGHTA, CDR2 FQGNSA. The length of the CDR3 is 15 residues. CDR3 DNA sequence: TGTGCCAGCAGCCTGAGATACGGGAGCAATCAGCCCCAGCATTTT. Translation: CASSLRYGSNQPQHF.

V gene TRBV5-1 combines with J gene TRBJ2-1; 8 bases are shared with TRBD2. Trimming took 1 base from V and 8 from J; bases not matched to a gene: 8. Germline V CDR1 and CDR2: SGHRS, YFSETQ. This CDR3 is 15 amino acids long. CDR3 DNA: TGCGCCAGCAGCTTGCATGGTCATAGCGGGGATGAGCAGTTCTTC. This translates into CASSLHGHSGDEQFF.

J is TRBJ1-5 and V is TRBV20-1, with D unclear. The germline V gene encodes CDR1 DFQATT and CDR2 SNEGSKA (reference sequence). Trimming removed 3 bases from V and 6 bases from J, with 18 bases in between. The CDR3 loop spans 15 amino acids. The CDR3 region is CSARPGAVSGQPQHF. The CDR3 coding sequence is TGCAGTGCTAGGCCGGGAGCGGTATCCGGTCAGCCCCAGCATTTT.

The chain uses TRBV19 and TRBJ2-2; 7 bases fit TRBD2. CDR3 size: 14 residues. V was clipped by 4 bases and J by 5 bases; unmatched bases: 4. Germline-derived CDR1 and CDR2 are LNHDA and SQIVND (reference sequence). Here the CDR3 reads CASSTTGGTGELFF. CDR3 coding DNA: TGTGCCAGTAGTACGACGGGAGGAACCGGGGAGCTGTTTTTT. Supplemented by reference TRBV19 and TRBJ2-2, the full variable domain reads DGGITQSPKYLFRKEGQNVTLSCEQNLNHDAMYWYRQDPGQGLRLIYYSQIVNDFQKGDIAEGYSVSREKKESFPLTVTSAQKNPTAFYLCASSTTGGTGELFFGEGSRLTVL.

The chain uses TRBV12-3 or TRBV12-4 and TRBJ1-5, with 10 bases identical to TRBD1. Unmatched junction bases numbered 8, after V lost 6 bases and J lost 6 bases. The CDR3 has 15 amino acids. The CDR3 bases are TGTGCCAGCAGGGCCGGACAGGGGGGGACTCAGCCCCAGCATTTT. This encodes CASRAGQGGTQPQHF.